These 24 T cell receptor beta chains came from one sample sequenced in a study of shared clonotypes between healthy human individuals. Sequenced by immunoSEQ multiplex PCR; TCRdb stores in-frame clones only, minus some. Seen here are 2.3 million or so clones, more than 85% observed once, and the top ten hold 0.39%. The sample consisted of naive CD4+ T cells from PBMCs. The subset here: CD45RA+ positively selected. The receptors were sampled from a man aged 18 to 29 in good health. Some clones in this sample may be carry-over from other donors' samples.

There are a few counts of this clone. The CDR3 DNA is TGCGCCAGCGCGCAATTCCCCTCGAACACCGGGGAGCTGTTTTTT. Its translation is CASAQFPSNTGELFF. The V gene is TRBV5-1, the J gene TRBJ2-2, with unresolved D. Germline CDR1 and CDR2: SGHRS and YFSETQ. The CDR3 covers 15 residues. Trimming removed 7 bases at V and 0 bases at J, with 13 bases between.

The V gene is TRBV5-4, the J gene TRBJ2-3, with 8 bases matching TRBD2. This CDR3 spans 17 amino acids. V was clipped by 4 bases and J by 2 bases; unmatched bases: 12. Per germline, CDR1 SGHNT and CDR2 YYREEE (reference sequence). Written as DNA, the CDR3 is TGTGCCAGCAGCCCCTCTTTCGGGAGGGCGTCCACAGATACGCAGTATTTT. Amino acids: CASSPSFGRASTDTQYF.

This chain joins TRBV6-5 and TRBJ2-7; tentative D call: TRBD2 (6 bases). Germline CDR1 MNHEY, CDR2 SVGAGI. V was trimmed by 4 bases and J by 3 bases, leaving 19 bases between them. This CDR3 contains 16 residues. The CDR3: CASSSPGAGSHYEQYF. The DNA for the CDR3 is TGTGCCAGCAGTTCCCCAGGAGCGGGCTCCCACTACGAGCAGTACTTC.

The rearrangement uses TRBV6-1 and TRBJ2-7, with D possibly being TRBD1 or TRBD2 (5 bases each). The CDR3 spans 15 residues. The V gene's germline CDR1 is MNHNS and CDR2 SASEGT. V lost 3 bases and J lost 0, with 12 bases in between. The CDR3 DNA sequence: TGTGCCAGCAGTGAGGGGGAGTTCAGCTCCTACGAGCAGTACTTC. Translated: CASSEGEFSSYEQYF.

This clone turned up a few times. The rearrangement joins TRBV5-1 to TRBJ2-1; D not certain. The CDR3 spans 12 residues. V lost 1 base and J 6 bases, leaving 5 bases between the germline ends. Per germline, CDR1 SGHRS and CDR2 YFSETQ. CDR3 in amino acids: CASSLFGNEQFF. CDR3 bases: TGCGCCAGCAGCTTGTTCGGCAATGAGCAGTTCTTC.

This clone was seen more than once but under ten times. The chain has TRBV28 and TRBJ1-4; 9 nucleotides match TRBD1. Germline V gene lookup returns CDR1 MDHEN and CDR2 SYDVKM. The CDR3 has 15 amino acids. V shed 5 bases, J shed 5 bases, and the junction held 6 bases outside the gene matches. Written as DNA, the CDR3 is TGTGCCAGCAGTAGAGACAGGGGGAGAAATGAAAAACTGTTTTTT. It translates to CASSRDRGRNEKLFF.

The CDR3 DNA is TGTGCCGGACGGACCAGGGAGGGCACTGAAGCTTTCTTT. As protein: CAGRTREGTEAFF. The V call is TRBV28, the J call TRBJ1-1; TRBD1 might be the D (5 bases). Germline V gene lookup returns CDR1 MDHEN and CDR2 SYDVKM. CDR3 size: 13 residues. The V end was cut by 11 bases, the J end by 4 bases, with 17 bases between.

The rearrangement uses TRBV29-1 and TRBJ2-3, with a tentative D call TRBD1 (6 bases). CDR1 SQVTM and CDR2 ANQGSEA come from the germline V gene. The CDR3 consists of 13 residues. V was cut by 5 bases and J by 5 bases, with 14 bases left in between. The CDR3 DNA follows: TGCAGCGTTCAGGTTCAGGGGAGAGATACGCAGTATTTT. Translation: CSVQVQGRDTQYF.

The CDR3 DNA sequence: TGTGCCAGCAGTTACGGGCAGGGCTCCTACAATGAGCAGTTCTTC. Translating it yields CASSYGQGSYNEQFF. The chain combines TRBV6-6 with TRBJ2-1; TRBD1 might be the D (5 bases). The CDR3 length is 15 residues. The germline V gene encodes CDR1 MNHNY and CDR2 SVGAGI (reference sequence). Trimming left V 2 bases short and J 0 bases short, with 8 bases between.

This rearrangement joins TRBV4-1 to TRBJ2-1, with a possible D match to TRBD2 (6 bases). The germline CDR1 and CDR2 sequences are MGHRA and YSYEKL. The CDR3 length is 16 residues. Trimming pared 1 base from V and 2 bases from J, leaving 12 bases between. The CDR3 reads CASSQVVGTPYNEQFF. CDR3 nucleotide sequence: TGCGCCAGCAGCCAAGTGGTGGGGACTCCCTACAATGAGCAGTTCTTC.

This clone was detected once. This sequence joins TRBV11-2 and TRBJ2-1; maybe TRBD2 (5 bases). Germline V gene lookup returns CDR1 SGHAT and CDR2 FQNNGV. Trimming left V 11 bases short and J 7 bases short, with 21 bases between. There are 14 residues in the CDR3. CDR3 in amino acids: CAGGVGYKRNEQFF. For the CDR3, the DNA is TGTGCCGGAGGAGTCGGCTACAAAAGGAATGAGCAGTTCTTC.

The CDR3 here is CASSLIPDRAGSVAQHF. CDR3 sequence (DNA): TGTGCCAGCAGCTTAATTCCGGACAGGGCCGGGTCCGTAGCCCAGCATTTT. This chain links TRBV7-2 with TRBJ1-5; TRBD1 aligns across 8 bases. CDR3 size: 17 residues. J was trimmed by 11 bases and V by 2 bases; bases with no gene match: 17. Germline V gives CDR1 SGHTA, CDR2 FQGNSA. Variable domain in full (rest from reference TRBV7-2 and TRBJ1-5): GAGVSQSPSNKVTEKGKDVELRCDPISGHTALYWYRQSLGQGLEFLIYFQGNSAPDKSGLPSDRFSAERTGGSVSTLTIQRTQQEDSAVYLCASSLIPDRAGSVAQHFGDGTRLSIL.

This clone has just one count. V is TRBV6-5 and J is TRBJ2-7; 7 bases map to TRBD2. Germline CDR1 reads MNHEY; CDR2 reads SVGAGI. The CDR3 length is 13 residues. The CDR3 DNA is TGTGCTTCCACGGTGACTAGCAACCACGAGCAGTACTTC. It specifies CASTVTSNHEQYF.

The V gene is TRBV6-1, the J gene TRBJ1-1, with unresolved D. Between the trimmed V and J ends, which lost 3 bases and 0 bases, there was a span of 11 bases. CDR1 and CDR2 (germline): MNHNS, SASEGT. The CDR3 is made up of 15 amino acids. DNA for the CDR3: TGTGCCAGCAGTGAGAGGGAGTACATGAACACTGAAGCTTTCTTT. Its protein is CASSEREYMNTEAFF.

This clone was detected once. V and J are TRBV5-1 and TRBJ1-3; 9 bases are a match to TRBD1. The CDR3 covers 15 residues. The germline V gene encodes CDR1 SGHRS and CDR2 YFSETQ. With V trimmed by 5 bases and J by 2 bases, 5 bases remained unmatched. DNA of the CDR3: TGCGCCAGCAGGTCCGGGACAGGGCCTGGAAACACCATATATTTT. This encodes CASRSGTGPGNTIYF.

The chain joins TRBV10-3 to TRBJ1-5; TRBD1 aligns across 7 bases. The CDR3 contains 17 residues. Trimming took 10 bases from V and 0 from J; bases not matched to a gene: 15. CDR1 is ENHRY and CDR2 is SYGVKD in the germline V gene. CDR3 sequence (DNA): TGTGCCACAGCCCACAGGGGACCGAGTTATAGCAATCAGCCCCAGCATTTT. Amino acid sequence: CATAHRGPSYSNQPQHF.

The V call is TRBV18, the J call TRBJ1-4, with D possibly TRBD1 on 5 matching bases. The germline V gene encodes CDR1 KGHSH and CDR2 LQKENI. Trimming took off 0 bases at V and 10 bases at J, with 18 bases between the two ends. This CDR3 region has 16 residues. The CDR3: CASSPPGRGTMGKLFF. CDR3 coding DNA: TGTGCCAGCTCACCACCGGGGAGGGGTACGATGGGAAAACTGTTTTTT.

This chain links TRBV27 with TRBJ2-3, with a possible D match to TRBD2 (6 bases). The V end lost 6 bases, the J end lost 7 bases, and 20 bases lay between the germline ends. In germline, CDR1 is MNHEY, CDR2 SMNVEV (reference sequence). The CDR3 is 15 residues long. The CDR3: CASRLGLESSNTQYF. CDR3 coding DNA: TGTGCCAGCAGACTGGGACTTGAATCCTCAAATACGCAGTATTTT.

The CDR3 reads CSVVGEPSGQPQHF. The CDR3 DNA follows: TGCAGCGTTGTCGGGGAACCGAGCGGTCAGCCCCAGCATTTT. V gene TRBV29-1 combines with J gene TRBJ1-5; D remains ambiguous. V lost 4 bases, J lost 6 bases, and 16 bases lay in between. The CDR3 contains 14 residues. CDR1 and CDR2 from the germline V gene are SQVTM and ANQGSEA.

This chain joins TRBV27 and TRBJ2-7, with 7 bases matching TRBD1. The CDR3 sequence is 14 residues long. Germline trimming cut 6 bases from V and 7 bases from J; bases unmatched to any gene: 12. Germline CDR1 MNHEY, CDR2 SMNVEV (reference sequence). For the CDR3, the DNA is TGTGCCAGCAGCACAGGACAGGAATGGCGGGAGCAGTACTTC. This gives the protein CASSTGQEWREQYF.

The chain combines TRBV18 with TRBJ2-2; the D gene is possibly TRBD2 (6 bases). V was clipped by 5 bases and J by 7 bases, with 11 bases between them. CDR1 KGHSH and CDR2 LQKENI come from the germline V gene. CDR3 length: 13 amino acids. The CDR3 region has the DNA TGTGCCAGCTCAATCGGGAGAGACGGGGAGCTGTTTTTT. Its protein product is CASSIGRDGELFF.

This chain connects TRBV6-1 to TRBJ1-2; D is perhaps TRBD1 (5 bases). The CDR3 runs to 14 residues. From germline, CDR1 is MNHNS and CDR2 SASEGT. Trimming stripped 6 bases from V and 0 bases from J, with 11 bases between. The CDR3: CASRTTDTNYGYTF. CDR3 DNA: TGTGCCAGCAGGACGACGGACACTAACTATGGCTACACCTTC.

CDR3 sequence reads: CAWSPGQGMYEQYF. The CDR3 DNA follows: TGTGCCTGGAGCCCGGGACAGGGGATGTACGAGCAGTACTTC. V is TRBV30 and J is TRBJ2-7; 10 positions agree with TRBD1. Trimming took 3 bases from V and 4 from J; bases not matched to a gene: 6. Germline values: CDR1 GTSNPN, CDR2 SVGIG (reference sequence). The CDR3 has 14 residues. The whole variable domain, remainder taken from reference TRBV30 and TRBJ2-7, is SQTIHQWPATLVQPVGSPLSLECTVEGTSNPNLYWYRQAAGRGLQLLFYSVGIGQISSEVPQNLSASRPQDRQFILSSKKLLLSDSGFYLCAWSPGQGMYEQYFGPGTRLTVT.

This clone was observed once. The chain combines TRBV18 with TRBJ2-2; D gene unclear. CDR3 length: 15 amino acids. CDR1 and CDR2 (germline): KGHSH, LQKENI. The V and J ends lost 2 bases and 4 bases respectively, with 11 bases between them. The CDR3 DNA follows: TGTGCCAGCTCACCAATGAATTGGAGCACCGGGGAGCTGTTTTTT. This codes for CASSPMNWSTGELFF.